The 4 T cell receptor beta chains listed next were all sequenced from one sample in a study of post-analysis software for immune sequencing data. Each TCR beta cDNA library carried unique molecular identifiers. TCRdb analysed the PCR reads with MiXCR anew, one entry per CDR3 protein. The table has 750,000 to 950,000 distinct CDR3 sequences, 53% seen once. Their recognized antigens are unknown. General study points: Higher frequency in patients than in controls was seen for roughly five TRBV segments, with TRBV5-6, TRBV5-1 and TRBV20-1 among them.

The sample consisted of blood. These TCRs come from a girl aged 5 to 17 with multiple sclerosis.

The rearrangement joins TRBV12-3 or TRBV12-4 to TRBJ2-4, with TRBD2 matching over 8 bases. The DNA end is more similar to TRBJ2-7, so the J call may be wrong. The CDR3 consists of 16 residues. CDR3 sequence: CASSNPLAATAYEQYF. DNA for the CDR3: TGTGCCAGCAGTAATCCACTAGCGGCCACCGCCTACGAGCAGTACTTC.

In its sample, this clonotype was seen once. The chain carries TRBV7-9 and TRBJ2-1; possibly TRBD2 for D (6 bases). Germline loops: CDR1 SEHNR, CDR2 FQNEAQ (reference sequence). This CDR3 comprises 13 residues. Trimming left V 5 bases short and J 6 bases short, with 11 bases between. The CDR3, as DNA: TGTGCCAGCAGCATTACTAGCTCCAATGAGCAGTTCTTC. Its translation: CASSITSSNEQFF.

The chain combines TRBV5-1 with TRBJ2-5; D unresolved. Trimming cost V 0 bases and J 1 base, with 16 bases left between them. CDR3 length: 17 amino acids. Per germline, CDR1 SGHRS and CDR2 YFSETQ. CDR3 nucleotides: TGCGCCAGCAGCTTGGCCACCGGGCCCCGGCCCCAAGAGACCCAGTACTTC. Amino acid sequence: CASSLATGPRPQETQYF.

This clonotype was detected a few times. Here the CDR3 reads CASRKQDGMNTEAFF. For the CDR3, the DNA is TGCGCCAGCAGGAAACAGGACGGCATGAACACTGAAGCTTTCTTT. The rearrangement joins TRBV5-1 to TRBJ1-1; a possible D gene is TRBD1 (5 bases). Germline V gene sequence: CDR1 SGHRS, CDR2 YFSETQ. V gave up 5 bases and J gave up 0 bases, with 14 bases separating them. The CDR3 sequence is 15 residues long.